The rows below give T cell receptor beta chains drawn from one sample of a study of T cell repertoires in cytomegalovirus infection. One entry per CDR3 protein results from TCRdb running MiXCR on the reads. The data hold about 480,000 distinct CDR3 sequences, with around 30% observed a single time. These receptors' targets are unknown. This specimen was cultured PBMCs, taken from culture after CMV antigen stimulation. Receptors were obtained from a human donor in good health (CMV status not recorded). Some clones in this sample may be carry-over from other donors' samples. The CDR3 runs from the conserved cysteine through the conserved F or W. Fields, in order: V gene, J gene, clone size, D gene, CDR3 length, CDR3 protein, CDR3 DNA. A D gene is named only where the DNA matches it firmly. Only part of the rows carry a size: once, few, many, or a class if the clone is expanded.

V: TRBV7-9; J: TRBJ1-5; size: many; D: .; length: 12; CDR3: CASSRPDQPQHF; DNA: TGTGCCAGCAGCCGACCGGATCAGCCCCAGCATTTT
V: TRBV7-9; J: TRBJ2-3; size: many; D: .; length: 14; CDR3: CASSSRREELPQYF; DNA: TGTGCCAGCAGCTCGAGACGTGAAGAGCTCCCGCAGTATTTT
V: TRBV19; J: TRBJ2-1; size: .; D: .; length: 15; CDR3: CASSSSGTRNNEQFF; DNA: TGTGCCAGTAGTTCATCCGGGACTCGGAACAATGAGCAGTTCTTC
V: TRBV28; J: TRBJ2-3; size: .; D: .; length: 14; CDR3: CASGRGTFTDTQYF; DNA: TGTGCCAGCGGACGAGGGACTTTCACAGATACGCAGTATTTT
V: TRBV7-3; J: TRBJ1-2; size: .; D: TRBD1; length: 15; CDR3: CASSLSGQGNYGYTF; DNA: TGTGCCAGCAGTTTATCGGGACAGGGGAACTATGGCTACACCTTC
V: TRBV7-9; J: TRBJ2-7; size: .; D: TRBD2; length: 16; CDR3: CASSPRGTSGRNEQYF; DNA: TGTGCCAGCAGCCCTAGGGGCACTAGCGGGAGGAATGAGCAGTACTTC
V: TRBV6-5; J: TRBJ2-3; size: .; D: TRBD1; length: 14; CDR3: CASSILGQGRTQYF; DNA: TGTGCCAGCAGTATACTGGGACAGGGGAGGACGCAGTATTTT
V: TRBV28; J: TRBJ2-7; size: many; D: .; length: 15; CDR3: CASSPQLAMAYEQYF; DNA: TGTGCCAGCAGTCCGCAACTAGCTATGGCCTACGAGCAGTACTTC
V: TRBV6-5; J: TRBJ2-5; size: .; D: .; length: 14; CDR3: CASRQDSVQETQYF; DNA: TGTGCCAGCAGACAGGACAGCGTCCAAGAGACCCAGTACTTC
V: TRBV27; J: TRBJ2-1; size: .; D: TRBD2; length: 16; CDR3: CASSLYPSGRWDEQFF; DNA: TGTGCCAGCAGTTTATATCCTAGCGGGAGATGGGATGAGCAGTTCTTC
V: TRBV4-1; J: TRBJ1-2; size: .; D: .; length: 16; CDR3: CASSLTPAQGVYGYTF; DNA: TGCGCCAGCAGCCTCACCCCCGCACAGGGTGTTTATGGCTACACCTTC
V: TRBV7-9; J: TRBJ1-4; size: many; D: TRBD1; length: 13; CDR3: CASSGQGDEKLFF; DNA: TGTGCCAGCTCTGGACAGGGGGATGAAAAACTGTTTTTT
V: TRBV12-3/TRBV12-4; J: TRBJ2-1; size: .; D: TRBD2; length: 18; CDR3: CASRGSGGGQSSYNEQFF; DNA: TGTGCCAGCAGGGGCTCGGGAGGGGGGCAGAGCTCCTACAATGAGCAGTTCTTC